These 26 T cell receptor beta chains share one sample of origin, sequenced in a study of CD8 T cells in Susac syndrome. An amount of RNA that ranged from roughly 0.45 to 1 ug was reverse transcribed with random hexamers. MiXCR was run by TCRdb on the immunoSEQ multiplex PCR reads, yielding one entry per CDR3 protein. The sample records under 250,000 distinct CDR3 sequences, 94% being singletons. Sequencing was performed on CD4+ T cells from PBMCs. The receptors stem from a human donor with Susac syndrome.

The V gene is TRBV7-3, the J gene TRBJ1-1; possibly TRBD1 for D (6 bases). This CDR3 has 13 residues. Germline-derived CDR1 and CDR2 are SGHTA and FQGTGA. The V gene lost 4 bases and the J gene lost 3 bases, with 9 bases spanning the gap. The CDR3 protein is CASSSSGDTEAFF. The CDR3 coding sequence is TGTGCCAGCAGCTCCTCAGGGGACACTGAAGCTTTCTTT.

The chain couples TRBV6-2 or TRBV6-3 to TRBJ1-5; D might be TRBD1 (5 bases). Germline V lookup: CDR1 MNHEY, CDR2 SVGEGT. This CDR3 has 15 amino acids. V shed 0 bases and J shed 6 bases, with 12 bases lying between them. In DNA form, the CDR3 reads TGTGCCAGCAGTTACTCGTTCTGGGGGGGTCAGCCCCAGCATTTT. Protein product: CASSYSFWGGQPQHF.

The chain carries TRBV4-2 and TRBJ2-3; TRBD2 matches at 7 bases. This CDR3 region has 14 residues. The V and J ends lost 4 bases and 4 bases, in that order; junction bases with no gene match: 5. Per germline, CDR1 LGHNA and CDR2 YNFKEQ. The CDR3 loop is CASSRERGADTQYF. Written as DNA, the CDR3 is TGTGCCAGCAGCCGGGAGCGGGGCGCAGATACGCAGTATTTT.

The rearrangement links TRBV7-2 to TRBJ1-1; 9 bases fit TRBD1. Looked up from germline, CDR1 is SGHTA and CDR2 is FQGNSA. The CDR3 loop spans 14 amino acids. V trimming: 1 base; J trimming: 4 bases; junction bases outside the gene matches: 1. The DNA for the CDR3 is TGTGCCAGCAGCTTAGGGGACAGGGTCACTGAAGCTTTCTTT. This translates into CASSLGDRVTEAFF.

The chain has TRBV5-1 and TRBJ2-7, with 13 bases aligning to TRBD2. CDR1 SGHRS and CDR2 YFSETQ come from the germline V gene. This CDR3 has 15 residues. J was trimmed by 6 bases and V by 0 bases; bases with no gene match: 3. CDR3 region: CASSLARTSGSEQYF. The DNA of the CDR3 is TGCGCCAGCAGCTTGGCCAGGACTAGCGGGAGCGAGCAGTACTTC. The full variable domain, rest sourced from reference TRBV5-1 and TRBJ2-7, is KAGVTQTPRYLIKTRGQQVTLSCSPISGHRSVSWYQQTPGQGLQFLFEYFSETQRNKGNFPGRFSGRQFSNSRSEMNVSTLELGDSALYLCASSLARTSGSEQYFGPGTRLTVT.

The CDR3 DNA reads as TGTGCCAGCTCACCACCATCCGTACATAATTCACCCCTCCACTTT. It translates to CASSPPSVHNSPLHF. This chain links TRBV18 with TRBJ1-6; D not certain. The germline V gene encodes CDR1 KGHSH and CDR2 LQKENI. Between the trimmed V and J ends, which lost 0 bases and 5 bases, there was a span of 8 bases. This CDR3 spans 15 amino acids.

The V gene is TRBV7-2, the J gene TRBJ2-1; 7 positions agree with TRBD2. Trimming cost V 8 bases and J 5 bases; bases outside gene matches: 12. Germline assignment: CDR1 SGHTA and CDR2 FQGNSA. This CDR3 spans 15 amino acids. The CDR3 coding sequence is TGTGCCAGCGGACAACTAGCGCCTTTCCACAATGAGCAGTTCTTC. This codes for CASGQLAPFHNEQFF. The full variable domain, completed using reference TRBV7-2 and TRBJ2-1, is GAGVSQSPSNKVTEKGKDVELRCDPISGHTALYWYRQSLGQGLEFLIYFQGNSAPDKSGLPSDRFSAERTGGSVSTLTIQRTQQEDSAVYLCASGQLAPFHNEQFFGPGTRLTVL.

The CDR3 region has the DNA TGCAGTGCTAGATCCCTGGGGGGGTTAGATGAGCAGTTCTTC. Protein: CSARSLGGLDEQFF. The rearrangement uses TRBV20-1 and TRBJ2-1, with 7 bases lining up with TRBD2. V shed 2 bases and J 8 bases; nucleotides not matched to a gene: 9. The CDR3 length is 14 residues. In germline, CDR1 is DFQATT, CDR2 SNEGSKA (reference sequence).

CDR3 DNA sequence: TGCAGTGCTAGAGGCGCGCTGGGGCAGCATTTT. Translation: CSARGALGQHF. The chain employs TRBV20-1 and TRBJ1-5; D is unclear. V was shortened by 1 base and J by 13 bases, with 11 bases between the two germline ends. The CDR3 loop spans 11 amino acids. The germline CDR1 and CDR2 sequences are DFQATT and SNEGSKA (reference sequence).

This clonotype occurred a few times. The chain links TRBV19 to TRBJ1-1; D not resolved. V lost 4 bases and J lost 1, with 7 bases in between. Germline CDR1 and CDR2: LNHDA and SQIVND (reference sequence). This CDR3 region has 13 residues. The CDR3, as DNA: TGTGCCAGTAGTACTACAAAGAACACTGAAGCTTTCTTT. Protein: CASSTTKNTEAFF.

The V gene is TRBV7-2, the J gene TRBJ2-3; D possibly corresponds to TRBD2 (6 bases). Germline V gene data show CDR1 as SGHTA and CDR2 as FQGNSA. V lost 1 base to trimming and J lost 8 bases, with 7 bases between them. This CDR3 has 12 residues. The CDR3 loop is CASSLGRGTQYF. The CDR3 nucleotides are TGTGCCAGCAGCTTAGGGCGGGGTACGCAGTATTTT.

This chain links TRBV3-1 with TRBJ1-2; no clear D. The CDR3 has 13 residues. From germline, CDR1 is LGHDT and CDR2 YNNKEL (reference sequence). Between the trimmed V and J ends, which lost 1 base and 5 bases, there was a span of 8 bases. The CDR3 region has the DNA TGTGCCAGCAGCCAAGTGGCCCAATATGGCTACACCTTC. Residues: CASSQVAQYGYTF.

The V call is TRBV30, the J call TRBJ2-3; D gene uncertain. Between the trimmed V and J ends, which lost 3 bases and 6 bases, there was a span of 7 bases. Germline assignment: CDR1 GTSNPN and CDR2 SVGIG (reference sequence). CDR3 length: 11 amino acids. The CDR3 DNA reads as TGTGCCTGGAGGGTAGTTGATACGCAGTATTTT. It yields the protein CAWRVVDTQYF.

This clonotype was observed once. Here the CDR3 DNA reads TGCGCCAGCAGCTTGAAGGGGGATGAGCAGTTCTTC. The encoded protein is CASSLKGDEQFF. The chain joins TRBV5-1 to TRBJ2-1, with D perhaps matching TRBD1 (6 bases). Germline-derived CDR1 and CDR2 are SGHRS and YFSETQ. The CDR3 is made up of 12 amino acids. With 1 base removed from V and 8 bases from J, the gap between germline ends came to 7 bases.

This sequence joins TRBV6-5 and TRBJ2-5; D may be TRBD1 or TRBD2 (5 bases each). Per germline, CDR1 MNHEY and CDR2 SVGAGI. The CDR3 is made up of 14 amino acids. Trimming shortened V by 6 bases and J by 5 bases, and 16 bases separated the two germline ends. CDR3 DNA: TGTGCCAGCAGCGCACTCTGGGGACGGGAGACCCAGTACTTC. Protein product: CASSALWGRETQYF.

The rearrangement joins TRBV7-2 to TRBJ1-6; unclear D gene. Trimming removed 7 bases at V and 1 base at J, with 11 bases between. This CDR3 is built from 15 residues. CDR1 SGHTA and CDR2 FQGNSA come from the germline V gene. The CDR3, as DNA: TGTGCCAGCACCACCTCAAGGTCCTATAATTCACCCCTCCACTTT. Translation: CASTTSRSYNSPLHF.

V is TRBV7-9 and J is TRBJ2-7; possible D gene TRBD2, 6 bases. This CDR3 has 12 amino acids. The V gene's germline CDR1 is SEHNR and CDR2 FQNEAQ (reference sequence). The V and J ends lost 5 bases and 8 bases respectively, with 13 bases between them. Written as DNA, the CDR3 is TGTGCCAGCAGCCGGGACTGGTCAAAGCAGTACTTC. This sequence encodes CASSRDWSKQYF.

The rearrangement joins TRBV7-9 to TRBJ2-7; the match to TRBD1 covers 9 bases. The CDR3 consists of 15 residues. Germline V gene data show CDR1 as SEHNR and CDR2 as FQNEAQ (reference sequence). The trim removed 5 bases at V and 6 bases at J, leaving 11 bases unmatched. CDR3 nucleotides: TGTGCCAGCAGCCAAACTACAGGGGGCCGAGGCGAGCAGTACTTC. This encodes CASSQTTGGRGEQYF.

The V gene is TRBV7-3, the J gene TRBJ2-7; D is unclear. Trimming took 1 base from V and 5 from J, leaving 9 bases between them. The CDR3 covers 13 residues. Germline loops: CDR1 SGHTA, CDR2 FQGTGA. The CDR3 sequence: CASSLNSKDEQYF. The CDR3 nucleotides read TGTGCCAGCAGCTTAAACAGTAAGGACGAGCAGTACTTC.

The chain recombines TRBV30 with TRBJ1-4; D is unclear. V shed 2 bases and J shed 3 bases, with 1 base lying between them. CDR1 and CDR2 from the germline V gene are GTSNPN and SVGIG (reference sequence). The CDR3 totals 11 residues. The CDR3 bases are TGTGCCTGGAGTCCTAATGAAAAACTGTTTTTT. Translated, it gives CAWSPNEKLFF. The full variable domain, rest sourced from reference TRBV30 and TRBJ1-4, is SQTIHQWPATLVQPVGSPLSLECTVEGTSNPNLYWYRQAAGRGLQLLFYSVGIGQISSEVPQNLSASRPQDRQFILSSKKLLLSDSGFYLCAWSPNEKLFFGSGTQLSVL.

The chain is built from TRBV29-1 and TRBJ2-3, with 10 bases aligning to TRBD2. The V gene end was trimmed by 4 bases and the J gene end by 2 bases; junction bases not matched to a gene: 12. The length of the CDR3 is 17 residues. Germline values: CDR1 SQVTM, CDR2 ANQGSEA. CDR3 loop: CSVGWSSGGHLTDTQYF. As DNA, the CDR3 is TGCAGCGTTGGTTGGTCTAGCGGGGGCCACCTCACAGATACGCAGTATTTT.

The chain carries TRBV4-2 and TRBJ1-1; the D gene is possibly TRBD1 (5 bases). CDR1 LGHNA and CDR2 YNFKEQ come from the germline V gene. The CDR3 runs to 15 residues. V was clipped by 3 bases and J by 3 bases, with 14 bases between them. The CDR3 nucleotides read TGTGCCAGCAGCCAGGCCGGGACTCATGACACTGAAGCTTTCTTT. Its translation: CASSQAGTHDTEAFF.

Comment on this clonotype: Germline is not matched at one junction end, which may reflect a read error. This sequence joins TRBV5-1 and TRBJ2-7; unclear D gene. The CDR3 is made up of 15 amino acids. From germline, CDR1 is SGHRS and CDR2 YFSETQ. Here the CDR3 reads CASSFKEIPSDEQYF. The CDR3 nucleotides read TGCGCCAGCAGCTTTAAAGAGATTCCCTCCGACGAGCAGTACTTC.

CDR3 nucleotides: TGTGCCAGTACCAACAGGGAGAGCACTGAAGCTTTCTTT. It is translated as CASTNRESTEAFF. The chain joins TRBV19 to TRBJ1-1; D is possibly TRBD1 (6 bases). The CDR3 has 13 amino acids. Germline assignment: CDR1 LNHDA and CDR2 SQIVND (reference sequence). V was clipped by 7 bases and J by 4 bases, with 13 bases between them. Using reference TRBV19 and TRBJ1-1 for the parts outside the CDR3, the full variable domain is DGGITQSPKYLFRKEGQNVTLSCEQNLNHDAMYWYRQDPGQGLRLIYYSQIVNDFQKGDIAEGYSVSREKKESFPLTVTSAQKNPTAFYLCASTNRESTEAFFGQGTRLTVV.

V usage is TRBV20-1 and J usage is TRBJ2-3; 11 bases align to TRBD2. This CDR3 has 15 residues. Germline loops: CDR1 DFQATT, CDR2 SNEGSKA (reference sequence). V lost 3 bases and J lost 0; bases outside the gene matches: 2. The CDR3 loop is CSASLAGGSTDTQYF. DNA for the CDR3: TGCAGTGCTAGTCTAGCGGGGGGAAGCACAGATACGCAGTATTTT.

This chain links TRBV20-1 with TRBJ1-1; 7 bases line up with TRBD1. Germline V gives CDR1 DFQATT, CDR2 SNEGSKA (reference sequence). V trimming: 1 base; J trimming: 0 bases; junction bases outside the gene matches: 5. The CDR3 loop spans 15 amino acids. Here the CDR3 reads CSARGDSAMNTEAFF. The CDR3 coding sequence is TGCAGTGCTAGAGGGGACAGCGCTATGAACACTGAAGCTTTCTTT.